The 9 T cell receptor beta chains reported below all come from one sample, sequenced in a study of blood T cell repertoires in COVID-19. The repertoire was sequenced with immunoSEQ multiplex PCR; TCRdb's copy has only in-frame clones and lacks some. The sample gives roughly 69,000 clones, roughly nine tenths of which show up once; 3.5% to 5% is in the top ten. The source material was peripheral blood. These receptors came from a man in his forties or fifties with active COVID-19.

This clone came up many times. The chain joins TRBV7-8 to TRBJ1-5; D is perhaps TRBD1 (5 bases). Looked up from germline, CDR1 is SGHVS and CDR2 is FQNEAQ. This CDR3 spans 14 amino acids. With 5 bases removed from V and 0 bases from J, the gap between germline ends came to 8 bases. CDR3 sequence: CASSPGDSNQPQHF. The CDR3, as DNA: TGTGCCAGCAGCCCGGGGGATAGCAATCAGCCCCAGCATTTT.

The chain has TRBV2 and TRBJ2-2; 8 bases agree with TRBD2. Germline V gene data show CDR1 as SNHLY and CDR2 as FYNNEI. The CDR3 contains 14 residues. V lost 4 bases to trimming and J lost 8 bases; unmatched junction nucleotides: 6. The CDR3 DNA is TGTGCCAGCAGTGTAGTTAGCGGGACGGGGGAGCTGTTTTTT. Its protein is CASSVVSGTGELFF.

V and J are TRBV19 and TRBJ2-1; no clear D. This CDR3 spans 13 amino acids. The V end was cut by 10 bases, the J end by 6 bases, with 16 bases between. Looked up from germline, CDR1 is LNHDA and CDR2 is SQIVND (reference sequence). Written as DNA, the CDR3 is TGTGCCACCACGGTTACTCTCGGCAATGAGCAGTTCTTC. This sequence encodes CATTVTLGNEQFF. Based on the CDR3 plus reference TRBV19 and TRBJ2-1, the full variable domain is DGGITQSPKYLFRKEGQNVTLSCEQNLNHDAMYWYRQDPGQGLRLIYYSQIVNDFQKGDIAEGYSVSREKKESFPLTVTSAQKNPTAFYLCATTVTLGNEQFFGPGTRLTVL.

The rearrangement links TRBV28 to TRBJ2-7; D uncertain. The germline V gene has CDR1 MDHEN and CDR2 SYDVKM. CDR3 length equals 12 residues. V was clipped by 5 bases and J by 3 bases, with 8 bases between them. The CDR3 loop reads CASSTPLYEQYF. The CDR3 DNA sequence: TGTGCCAGCAGTACACCCCTCTACGAGCAGTACTTC.

The genes are TRBV28 and TRBJ2-7; 9 bases are a match to TRBD2. This CDR3 comprises 16 residues. V dropped 0 bases and J dropped 6; count of bases not matched to a gene: 9. Germline CDR1 reads MDHEN; CDR2 reads SYDVKM. As DNA, the CDR3 is TGTGCCAGCAGTTTATGGGCTAGCGGGGAAAGGTCCGAGCAGTACTTC. Translation: CASSLWASGERSEQYF.

This chain connects TRBV3-1 (or the pseudogene TRBV3-2) to TRBJ1-2; D might be TRBD1 (5 bases). Germline-derived CDR1 and CDR2 are LGHDT and YNNKEL (reference sequence). V lost 0 bases, J lost 6 bases, and 11 bases lay in between. The CDR3 extends over 14 amino acids. The CDR3 sequence is CASSQEGGIDGYTF. CDR3 in DNA: TGTGCCAGCAGCCAAGAGGGGGGGATTGATGGCTACACCTTC.

The chain couples TRBV5-4 to TRBJ2-3, with 8 bases lining up with TRBD2. V dropped 4 bases and J dropped 0; count of bases not matched to a gene: 10. The CDR3 sequence is 17 residues long. Per the germline V gene, CDR1 is SGHNT and CDR2 is YYREEE (reference sequence). This chain's CDR3 is CASSPSGGGHSTDTQYF. CDR3 in DNA: TGTGCCAGCAGCCCGAGCGGGGGAGGACATAGCACAGATACGCAGTATTTT. Drawing the rest from reference TRBV5-4 and TRBJ2-3, the complete variable domain is ETGVTQSPTHLIKTRGQQVTLRCSSQSGHNTVSWYQQALGQGPQFIFQYYREEENGRGNFPPRFSGLQFPNYSSELNVNALELDDSALYLCASSPSGGGHSTDTQYFGPGTRLTVL.

V and J are TRBV11-1 and TRBJ1-2; 8 bases are a match to TRBD1. Germline V gene data show CDR1 as SGHAT and CDR2 as FQDESV (reference sequence). The CDR3 spans 14 residues. Unmatched junction bases numbered 11, after V lost 6 bases and J lost 8 bases. This chain's CDR3 is CASSSPGQAAGYTF. CDR3 coding DNA: TGTGCCAGCAGTTCCCCGGGACAGGCGGCGGGCTACACCTTC.

The rearrangement joins TRBV14 to TRBJ2-7; 7 bases match TRBD2. The germline V gene encodes CDR1 SGHDN and CDR2 FVKESK. The CDR3 extends over 15 amino acids. The V and J ends lost 4 bases and 3 bases, in that order; junction bases with no gene match: 9. The CDR3 reads CASSPFPAGVYEQYF. In DNA form, the CDR3 reads TGTGCCAGCAGCCCCTTCCCCGCGGGAGTCTACGAGCAGTACTTC.